Listed below are T cell receptor beta chains from one sample, sequenced in a study of T cells in Graves' hyperthyroidism and ophthalmopathy. MiXCR, run by TCRdb on the multiplex PCR reads, gives a single entry per CDR3 protein. The repertoire has approximately 740,000 distinct CDR3 sequences, 12% to 15% of them found once; the top ten carry about a tenth. The sequenced material came from blood. The receptors were gathered from a woman under 30 with Graves' hyperthyroidism. Both conserved end residues are part of each CDR3. Fields, in order: J gene, CDR3 length, V gene, CDR3 protein.

TRBJ2-1	17	TRBV16	CASSPLQREGSYNEQFF
TRBJ1-1	13	TRBV10-1	CASRIGVNTEAFF
TRBJ2-1	13	TRBV6-1	CASTPRPWNEQFF
TRBJ1-1	14	TRBV30	CAWRDGTGAGKAFF
TRBJ2-5	16	TRBV2	CASSDGTSGGQETQYF
TRBJ1-4	12	TRBV12-3/TRBV12-4	CASSLMGVGLFF
TRBJ1-6	15	TRBV4-3	CASNPKEGYNSPLHF
TRBJ1-4	13	TRBV5-5	CASSLDSSEKLFF
TRBJ2-2	16	TRBV4-2	CASSQEEGSSTGELFF
TRBJ2-5	15	TRBV10-3	CAISEGTGGRETQYF
TRBJ2-1	15	TRBV11-3	CASSLGDWTNNEQFF
TRBJ1-6	15	TRBV4-1	CASSQGGGDNSPLHF
TRBJ2-6	14	TRBV6-1	CASSPLTGANVLTF
TRBJ2-1	14	TRBV13	CASNAGQGDNEQFF
TRBJ2-2	17	TRBV5-1	CASSGRMTGAGTGELFF
TRBJ2-1	16	TRBV19	CASSIGLAGTNNEQFF